This passage covers 31 T cell receptor beta chains from one sample sequenced in a study of CXCR3-negative and CXCR3-positive naive CD8 T cells. Study-level results: CXCR3-positive naive cells carried more hydrophobic TRB CDR3s than CXCR3-negative naive cells did.

The TRB libraries of cDNA were built by UMI-labeled 5' RACE. From its re-call of the 5' RACE reads, TCRdb lists each CDR3 protein once, without DNA. The clone table shows roughly 120,000 distinct CDR3 sequences, with the ten largest holding 0.59%. These receptors have no known antigen. Sequenced input: naive CXCR3+ CD8+ T cells from blood. Sample subset: CD45RO-CCR7+CD27+CD95- naive CD8+ T cells expressing CXCR3 (TNR3+). The receptors here all came from a human donor in good health. Some clones in this sample may be carry-over from other donors' samples.

This chain's CDR3 is CASSVGGSTYNEQFF. The rearrangement joins TRBV9 to TRBJ2-1. Per the germline V gene, CDR1 is SGDLS and CDR2 is YYNGEE. The CDR3 length is 15 residues.

The V gene is TRBV20-1, the J gene TRBJ1-1. The length of the CDR3 is 13 residues. Germline-derived CDR1 and CDR2 are DFQATT and SNEGSKA (reference sequence). The CDR3: CSARGEGGTEAFF.

CDR3 sequence reads: CASSLGQIYGYTF. V gene TRBV7-9 combines with J gene TRBJ1-2; TCRdb indicates TRBD1, and absent DNA this call remains unverified. This CDR3 has 13 residues. Germline CDR1 reads SEHNR; CDR2 reads FQNEAQ (reference sequence). Looking up the rest from reference TRBV7-9 and TRBJ1-2 gives the full variable domain: DTGVSQNPRHKITKRGQNVTFRCDPISEHNRLYWYRQTLGQGPEFLTYFQNEAQLEKSRLLSDRFSAERPKGSFSTLEIQRTEQGDSAMYLCASSLGQIYGYTFGSGTRLTVV.

The chain is built from TRBV15 and TRBJ2-1; TCRdb's D call, TRBD2, is unchecked because there is no DNA. CDR3 length equals 18 residues. Germline loops: CDR1 LNHNV, CDR2 YYDKDF (reference sequence). This chain's CDR3 is CATSRDEVSSGDESEQFF.

The chain employs TRBV28 and TRBJ1-5; TCRdb's D call of TRBD1 is untestable without DNA. This CDR3 has 16 amino acids. Per germline, CDR1 MDHEN and CDR2 SYDVKM. CDR3 in amino acids: CASSSRGRYSNQPQHF. The variable domain in full, completed from reference TRBV28 and TRBJ1-5, reads DVKVTQSSRYLVKRTGEKVFLECVQDMDHENMFWYRQDPGLGLRLIYFSYDVKMKEKGDIPEGYSVSREKKERFSLILESASTNQTSMYLCASSSRGRYSNQPQHFGDGTRLSIL.

The rearrangement links TRBV7-9 to TRBJ2-3; TCRdb outputs TRBD2, but without DNA this stays unchecked. The CDR3 runs 15 residues. Germline CDR1 SEHNR, CDR2 FQNEAQ (reference sequence). The CDR3 protein is CASSPSSGELDTQYF.

This rearrangement joins TRBV4-1 to TRBJ2-7; the D call from TCRdb, TRBD1, cannot be confirmed without DNA. Germline values: CDR1 MGHRA, CDR2 YSYEKL. The CDR3 runs to 15 residues. The CDR3 reads CASSQGDRGDHEQYF.

The V call is TRBV27, the J call TRBJ1-6. The CDR3 has 16 residues. Germline lookup yields CDR1 MNHEY and CDR2 SMNVEV (reference sequence). The chain's CDR3 is CASSSRVEGYNSPLHF.

The J gene is TRBJ2-1, the V gene TRBV5-1; lacking DNA, the TRBD2 call made by TCRdb goes unchecked. The CDR3 length is 14 residues. The V gene's germline CDR1 is SGHRS and CDR2 YFSETQ. The CDR3 spells CASTPGLAINEQFF.

The chain's CDR3 is CASSYRGTEAFF. This chain connects TRBV19 to TRBJ1-1. Looked up from germline, CDR1 is LNHDA and CDR2 is SQIVND (reference sequence). The CDR3 length is 12 residues. The whole variable domain, filled in from reference TRBV19 and TRBJ1-1, reads DGGITQSPKYLFRKEGQNVTLSCEQNLNHDAMYWYRQDPGQGLRLIYYSQIVNDFQKGDIAEGYSVSREKKESFPLTVTSAQKNPTAFYLCASSYRGTEAFFGQGTRLTVV.

CDR3 region: CSVEDPGVNYGYTF. J is TRBJ1-2 and V is TRBV29-1; TCRdb selects TRBD1, and the lack of DNA leaves this call unchecked. CDR1 is SQVTM and CDR2 is ANQGSEA in the germline V gene. The CDR3 contains 14 residues.

The chain couples TRBV29-1 to TRBJ2-1; the TCRdb call, TRBD2, lacks DNA for checking. Germline loops: CDR1 SQVTM, CDR2 ANQGSEA. CDR3 length: 12 amino acids. CDR3 sequence reads: CSGRLAYNEQFF.

The chain links TRBV7-8 to TRBJ1-2; checking the TCRdb D call of TRBD1 is not possible without DNA. CDR3 length equals 17 residues. From germline, CDR1 is SGHVS and CDR2 FQNEAQ. CDR3 amino acids: CASSLGVGTEANYGYTF. The entire variable domain, with the rest obtained from reference TRBV7-8 and TRBJ1-2, is as follows: GAGVSQSPRYKVAKRGQDVALRCDPISGHVSLFWYQQALGQGPEFLTYFQNEAQLDKSGLPSDRFFAERPEGSVSTLKIQRTQQEDSAVYLCASSLGVGTEANYGYTFGSGTRLTVV.

V is TRBV20-1 and J is TRBJ2-3; absent DNA, TCRdb's TRBD2 call cannot be checked. The germline CDR1 and CDR2 sequences are DFQATT and SNEGSKA (reference sequence). This CDR3 region has 15 residues. The CDR3 loop reads CSASQAGGPPDTQYF.

The rearrangement joins TRBV6-4 to TRBJ1-1. Germline V CDR1 and CDR2: MRHNA, SNTAGT. The CDR3 covers 14 residues. The CDR3 spells CASSEGHENTEAFF.

V gene TRBV5-1 combines with J gene TRBJ2-2. The length of the CDR3 is 14 residues. Germline V gene lookup returns CDR1 SGHRS and CDR2 YFSETQ. The CDR3 loop reads CASSLALAGGELFF. The variable domain in full, with the rest retrieved from reference TRBV5-1 and TRBJ2-2, is KAGVTQTPRYLIKTRGQQVTLSCSPISGHRSVSWYQQTPGQGLQFLFEYFSETQRNKGNFPGRFSGRQFSNSRSEMNVSTLELGDSALYLCASSLALAGGELFFGEGSRLTVL.

The chain combines TRBV4-1 with TRBJ2-6. The CDR3 extends over 18 amino acids. Looked up from germline, CDR1 is MGHRA and CDR2 is YSYEKL. The CDR3 here is CASSQESAFEVRANVLTF.

This chain uses TRBV7-9 with TRBJ2-5. CDR1 is SEHNR, CDR2 FQNEAQ, per germline (reference sequence). The CDR3 runs 12 residues. The CDR3: CASSLGAETQYF.

The chain combines TRBV29-1 with TRBJ2-5; TCRdb's D call of TRBD1 is untestable without DNA. The CDR3 has 13 amino acids. Germline-derived CDR1 and CDR2 are SQVTM and ANQGSEA. CDR3 sequence reads: CSVGQGAGETQYF.

The chain carries TRBV7-9 and TRBJ2-7. Germline lookup yields CDR1 SEHNR and CDR2 FQNEAQ (reference sequence). The CDR3 has 12 residues. The CDR3: CASSASGLEQYF.

The chain carries TRBV5-1 and TRBJ2-7; TCRdb's D gene call, TRBD1, goes unchecked for lack of DNA. This CDR3 spans 15 amino acids. Per the germline V gene, CDR1 is SGHRS and CDR2 is YFSETQ. CDR3: CASSFGQGGVYEQYF.

The chain uses TRBV4-1 and TRBJ2-1; TCRdb outputs TRBD2, but without DNA this stays unchecked. Germline V CDR1 and CDR2: MGHRA, YSYEKL. This CDR3 contains 15 residues. The CDR3 is CASSQSGGAPNEQFF.

This rearrangement joins TRBV9 to TRBJ2-1; the TRBD2 assignment by TCRdb is unverifiable without DNA. The CDR3 is made up of 16 amino acids. The germline V gene has CDR1 SGDLS and CDR2 YYNGEE. CDR3 sequence reads: CASSVEAGEWYNEQFF.

The gene calls are TRBV29-1 and TRBJ2-4; the TCRdb D gene call, TRBD2, has no DNA to confirm it. The CDR3 extends over 15 amino acids. CDR1 and CDR2 from the germline V gene are SQVTM and ANQGSEA. The CDR3 loop reads CSVAGGPIAKNIQYF.

The CDR3 loop reads CASSTDQSDEQFF. The chain couples TRBV11-3 to TRBJ2-1. The V gene's germline CDR1 is SGHNT and CDR2 YENEEA. The CDR3 contains 13 residues.

The chain is built from TRBV6-5 and TRBJ1-1. The CDR3 sequence is 15 residues long. Germline-derived CDR1 and CDR2 are MNHEY and SVGAGI. This chain's CDR3 is CASSYRQTMNTEAFF.

The rearrangement joins TRBV6-5 to TRBJ2-3; lacking DNA, the TRBD2 call made by TCRdb goes unchecked. The CDR3 runs 16 residues. From germline, CDR1 is MNHEY and CDR2 SVGAGI. The CDR3 is CASSYSRLAGTDTQYF.

The chain has TRBV5-6 and TRBJ1-5. There are 14 residues in the CDR3. Germline V gene sequence: CDR1 SGHDT, CDR2 YYEEEE. The CDR3 region is CASSPSGFYQPQHF.

V is TRBV12-3 or TRBV12-4 and J is TRBJ2-7; absent DNA, TCRdb's TRBD1 call cannot be checked. CDR3 size: 15 residues. CDR3 sequence: CASSPPTGGSYEQYF.

The chain couples TRBV13 to TRBJ2-7; the TRBD2 assignment by TCRdb is unverifiable without DNA. The CDR3 length is 14 residues. CDR1 PRHDT and CDR2 FYEKMQ come from the germline V gene (reference sequence). Here the CDR3 reads CASRTSGSSYEQYF.

The J gene is TRBJ2-1, the V gene TRBV20-1; TCRdb's D call of TRBD2 is untestable without DNA. The CDR3 runs to 14 residues. Germline loops: CDR1 DFQATT, CDR2 SNEGSKA (reference sequence). CDR3: CSADSGEKYNEQFF.